This record looks at one T cell receptor (beta chain) sequence and its context. Antigen specificity is unknown. Other DNA sequences in this sample translate to the same CDR3. V lost 0 bases, J lost 6 bases, and 4 bases lay in between. The CDR3 is 12 amino acids. Germline V gene sequence: CDR1 PRHDT, CDR2 FYEKMQ (reference sequence). Measured with immunoSEQ multiplex PCR; TCRdb has only the in-frame clones, and not every one. The table lists millions of clones, about 93% of them singletons. Terminally differentiated effector memory CD45RA+ cells were excluded by CCR7 positive selection of CD45RO-negative cells. The sample comes from a study of shared clonotypes between healthy human individuals. Overall study results and limits: Sequencing depth was predicted to influence how clonotypes are shared among donors.

Sequenced material: naive CD8+ T cells from PBMCs. The TCR sequence derives from a man aged 18 to 30 in good health. Some clones in this sample may be carry-over from other donors' samples. The chain is built from TRBV13 and TRBJ2-3; no firm D call. Here the CDR3 reads CASSLGGDTQYF. The CDR3, as DNA: TGTGCCAGCAGCTTAGGGGGGGATACGCAGTATTTT.